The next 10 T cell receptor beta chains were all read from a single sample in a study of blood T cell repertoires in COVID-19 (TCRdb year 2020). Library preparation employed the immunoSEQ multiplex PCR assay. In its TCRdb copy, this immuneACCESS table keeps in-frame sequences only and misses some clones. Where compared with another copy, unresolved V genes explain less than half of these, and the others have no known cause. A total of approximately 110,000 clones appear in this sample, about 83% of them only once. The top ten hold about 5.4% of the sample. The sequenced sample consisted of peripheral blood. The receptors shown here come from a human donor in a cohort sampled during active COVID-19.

CDR3 sequence (DNA): TGCGCCAGCAGCTTGACCACGGGACAGCGGAATCAGCCCCAGCATTTT. Amino acids: CASSLTTGQRNQPQHF. This chain uses TRBV5-1 with TRBJ1-5, with 7 bases aligning to TRBD1. The CDR3 extends over 16 amino acids. Germline V lookup: CDR1 SGHRS, CDR2 YFSETQ. The J segment lost 4 bases and the V segment lost 1 base, leaving 8 bases of the junction unmatched.

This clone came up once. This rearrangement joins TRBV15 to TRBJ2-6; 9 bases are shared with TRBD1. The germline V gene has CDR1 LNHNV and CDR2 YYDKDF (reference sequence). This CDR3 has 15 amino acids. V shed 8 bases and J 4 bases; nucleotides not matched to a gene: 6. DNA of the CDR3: TGTGCCACCGGACAGGGGATTGACGGGGCCAACGTCCTGACTTTC. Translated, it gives CATGQGIDGANVLTF.

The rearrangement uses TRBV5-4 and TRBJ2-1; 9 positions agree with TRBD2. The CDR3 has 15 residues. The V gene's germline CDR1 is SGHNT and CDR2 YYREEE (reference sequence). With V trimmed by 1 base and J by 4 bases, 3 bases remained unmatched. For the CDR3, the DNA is TGTGCCAGCAGCTTGCTGGCGGGAGGGTACAATGAGCAGTTCTTC. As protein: CASSLLAGGYNEQFF.

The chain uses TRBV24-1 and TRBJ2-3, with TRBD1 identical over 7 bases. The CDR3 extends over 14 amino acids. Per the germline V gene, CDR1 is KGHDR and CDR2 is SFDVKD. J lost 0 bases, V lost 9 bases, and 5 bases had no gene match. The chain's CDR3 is CATSTGRSTDTQYF. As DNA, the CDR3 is TGTGCCACCTCGACAGGGAGAAGCACAGATACGCAGTATTTT.

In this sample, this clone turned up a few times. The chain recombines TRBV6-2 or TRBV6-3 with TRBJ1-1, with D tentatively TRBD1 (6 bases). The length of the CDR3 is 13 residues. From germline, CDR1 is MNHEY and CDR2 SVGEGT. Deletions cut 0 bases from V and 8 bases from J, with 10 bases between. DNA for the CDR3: TGTGCCAGCAGTTACTCAGGAGACAGGGAAGCTTTCTTT. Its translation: CASSYSGDREAFF.

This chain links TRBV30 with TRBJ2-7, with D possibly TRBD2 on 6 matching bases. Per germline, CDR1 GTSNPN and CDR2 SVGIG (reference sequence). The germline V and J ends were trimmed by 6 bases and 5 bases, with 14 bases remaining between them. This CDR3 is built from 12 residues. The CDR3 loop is CACSGGSHEQYF. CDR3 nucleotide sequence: TGTGCCTGCTCCGGGGGATCCCACGAGCAGTACTTC.

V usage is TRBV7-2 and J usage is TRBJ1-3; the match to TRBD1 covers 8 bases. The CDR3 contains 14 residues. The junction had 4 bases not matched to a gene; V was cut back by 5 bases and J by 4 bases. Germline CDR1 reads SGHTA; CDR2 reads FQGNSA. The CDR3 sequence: CASSRQGYGNTIYF. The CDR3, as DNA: TGTGCCAGCAGCAGACAGGGGTACGGAAACACCATATATTTT.

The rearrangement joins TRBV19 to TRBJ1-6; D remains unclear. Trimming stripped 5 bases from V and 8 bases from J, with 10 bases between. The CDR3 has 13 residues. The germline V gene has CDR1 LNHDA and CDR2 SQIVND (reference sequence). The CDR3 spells CASSVGGHSPLHF. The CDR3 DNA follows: TGTGCCAGTAGTGTAGGTGGCCATTCACCCCTCCACTTT.

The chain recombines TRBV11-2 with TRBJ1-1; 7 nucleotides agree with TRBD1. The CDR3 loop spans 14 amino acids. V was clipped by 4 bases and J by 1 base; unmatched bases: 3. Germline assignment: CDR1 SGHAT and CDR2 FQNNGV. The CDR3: CASSWQGGNTEAFF. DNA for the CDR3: TGTGCCAGCAGCTGGCAGGGGGGGAACACTGAAGCTTTCTTT.

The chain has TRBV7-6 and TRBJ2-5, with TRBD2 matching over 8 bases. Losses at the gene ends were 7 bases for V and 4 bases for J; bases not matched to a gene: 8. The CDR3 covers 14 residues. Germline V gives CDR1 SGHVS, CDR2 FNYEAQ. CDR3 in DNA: TGTGCCAGCACCCCCGTTGCGGGAGGAGAGACCCAGTACTTC. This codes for CASTPVAGGETQYF.